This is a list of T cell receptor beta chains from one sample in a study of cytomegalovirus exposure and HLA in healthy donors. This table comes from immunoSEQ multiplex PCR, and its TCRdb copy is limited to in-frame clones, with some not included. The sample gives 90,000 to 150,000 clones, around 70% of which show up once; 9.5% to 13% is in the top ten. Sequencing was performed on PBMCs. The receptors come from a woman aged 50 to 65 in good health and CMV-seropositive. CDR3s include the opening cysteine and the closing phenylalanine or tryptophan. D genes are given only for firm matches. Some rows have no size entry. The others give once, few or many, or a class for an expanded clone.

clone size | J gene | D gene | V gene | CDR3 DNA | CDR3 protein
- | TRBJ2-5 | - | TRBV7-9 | TGTGCCAGCAGCTTAGTCGCCAGAAAAGAGACCCAGTACTTC | CASSLVARKETQYF
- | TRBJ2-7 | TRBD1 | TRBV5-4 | TGTGCCAGCAGCCAGACAGGGGGCGAGCAGTACTTC | CASSQTGGEQYF
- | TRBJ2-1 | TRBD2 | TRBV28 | TGTGCCAGCAGTATGACTAGCGGGAATTCCTACAATGAGCAGTTCTTC | CASSMTSGNSYNEQFF
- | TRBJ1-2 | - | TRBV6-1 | TGTGCCAGCAGGAAACAGGGTATACCTCATGGCTACACCTTC | CASRKQGIPHGYTF
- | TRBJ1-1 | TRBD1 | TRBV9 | TGTGCCAGCAGCTCGACCGGGACAGGGGTTACTGAAGCTTTCTTT | CASSSTGTGVTEAFF
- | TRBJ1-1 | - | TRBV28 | TGTGCCAGCAGTGACAACATTAGGACTGAAGCTTTCTTT | CASSDNIRTEAFF
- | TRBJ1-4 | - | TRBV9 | TGTGCCAGCAGTACCGGAGTTATAACAAGTAGGAGTGAAAAACTGTTTTTT | CASSTGVITSRSEKLFF
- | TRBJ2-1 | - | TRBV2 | TGTGCCAGCAGTGAGTTAGCGTTTAAGGAGCAGTTCTTC | CASSELAFKEQFF
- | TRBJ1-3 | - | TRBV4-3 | TGCGCCAGCAGCCAAGATCCCTTCGACAGGAGCTCTGGAAACACCATATATTTT | CASSQDPFDRSSGNTIYF
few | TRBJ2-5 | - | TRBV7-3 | TGTGCCAGCAGCTTACTTCGCGGGGAGACCCAGTACTTC | CASSLLRGETQYF
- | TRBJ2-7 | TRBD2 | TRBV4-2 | TGTGCCAGCAGCCGCCAGCGGGAGGGCTCCTACGAGCAGTACTTC | CASSRQREGSYEQYF
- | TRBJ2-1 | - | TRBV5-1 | TGCGCCAGCAGCTTGAGCCGTAACAATGAGCAGTTCTTC | CASSLSRNNEQFF
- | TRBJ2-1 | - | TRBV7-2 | TGTGCCAGCAGCCTGGACAGTGAGCAGTTCTTC | CASSLDSEQFF
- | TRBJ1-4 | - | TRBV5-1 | TGCGCCAGCAGCTTGCCCAACAGCAATAATGAAAAACTGTTTTTT | CASSLPNSNNEKLFF
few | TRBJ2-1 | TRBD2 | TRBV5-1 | TGCGCCAGCAGAACTACTAGCGGCCTTATCTACAATGAGCAGTTCTTC | CASRTTSGLIYNEQFF
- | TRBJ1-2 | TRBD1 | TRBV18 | TGTGCCAGCTCACCCGACGACAGGGTGGCTTATGGCTACACCTTC | CASSPDDRVAYGYTF
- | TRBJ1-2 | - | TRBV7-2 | TGTGCCAGCAGCTTGGACAGTTACTATGGCTACACCTTC | CASSLDSYYGYTF
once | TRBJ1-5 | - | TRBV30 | TGTGCCTGGAGTCGTCCCCGTCTGGGAGCAGGGGCCGATCAGCCCCAGCATTTT | CAWSRPRLGAGADQPQHF
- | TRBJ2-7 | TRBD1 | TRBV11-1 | TGTGCCAGCACCGCCCAAGGTGGGACAGCTACCTACGAGCAGTACTTC | CASTAQGGTATYEQYF
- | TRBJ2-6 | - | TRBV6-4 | TGTGCCAGCTCCTTGGGGGCGGGGGCCAACGTCCTGACTTTC | CASSLGAGANVLTF
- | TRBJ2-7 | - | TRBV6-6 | TGTGCCATCCGACGGGGCGGGGACTACGAGCAGTACTTC | CAIRRGGDYEQYF
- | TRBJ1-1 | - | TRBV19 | TGTGCCAGTAGTTGGGAGTCTATGAACACTGAAGCTTTCTTT | CASSWESMNTEAFF
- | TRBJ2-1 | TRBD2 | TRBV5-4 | TGTGCCAGCAGCCGAGGGACTAGCGGTAATTACAATGAGCAGTTCTTC | CASSRGTSGNYNEQFF
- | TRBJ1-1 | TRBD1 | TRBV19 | TGTGCCAGTAGTATTCGGGGACAGGGGTACACTGAAGCTTTCTTT | CASSIRGQGYTEAFF
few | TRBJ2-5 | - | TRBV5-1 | TGCGCCAGCAGCTTGGCTGCAGTCCAAGAGACCCAGTACTTC | CASSLAAVQETQYF
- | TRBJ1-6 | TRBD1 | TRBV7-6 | TGTGCCAGCAGCTTAGTTGACCGGGACAGGGTCAGAAAAGGGCGTAATTCACCCCTCCACTTT | CASSLVDRDRVRKGRNSPLHF
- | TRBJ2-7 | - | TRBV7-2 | TGTGCCAGCAGCTTAAGTGTTCAACTTTACGAGCAGTACTTC | CASSLSVQLYEQYF
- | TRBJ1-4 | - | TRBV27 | TGTGCCAGCAGTCCGGAGGGAGGTAATGAAAAACTGTTTTTT | CASSPEGGNEKLFF
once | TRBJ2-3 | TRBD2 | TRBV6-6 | TGTGCCAGCAGTTACGGACTAGCGGGAGATACAGATACGCAGTATTTT | CASSYGLAGDTDTQYF
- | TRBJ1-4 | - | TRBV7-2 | TGTGCCAGCAGCTTAACAGGCGAAAAACTGTTTTTT | CASSLTGEKLFF
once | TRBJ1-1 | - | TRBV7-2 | TGTGCCAGCAGCTTAGTCACAGGAAACACTGAAGCTTTCTTT | CASSLVTGNTEAFF
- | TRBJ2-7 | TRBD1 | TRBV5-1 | TGCGCCAGCAGCCAATTAGGACAGGGACCCTACGAGCAGTACTTC | CASSQLGQGPYEQYF
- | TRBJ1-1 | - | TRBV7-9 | TGTGCCAGCAGCTTACGGGCCAGTGGGGGCTCTATTGAAGCTTTCTTT | CASSLRASGGSIEAFF
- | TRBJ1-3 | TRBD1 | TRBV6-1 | TGTGCCAGCAGTGAAGCCGGACAGGGTATCCTAACTAACTCTGGAAACACCATATATTTT | CASSEAGQGILTNSGNTIYF
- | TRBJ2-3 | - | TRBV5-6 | TGTGCCAGCAGCACAGCAGATACGCAGTATTTT | CASSTADTQYF
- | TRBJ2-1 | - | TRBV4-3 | TGCGCCAGCAGCCAAGATAGTCGCTCCTACAATGAGCAGTTCTTC | CASSQDSRSYNEQFF
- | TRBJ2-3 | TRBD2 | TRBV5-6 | TGTGCCAGCAGCCGTACGGGACTAGCGGAGACAGATACGCAGTATTTT | CASSRTGLAETDTQYF
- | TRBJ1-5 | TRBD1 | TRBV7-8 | TGTGCCAGCAGCTTTAAGACAGGGAGCAATCAGCCCCAGCATTTT | CASSFKTGSNQPQHF
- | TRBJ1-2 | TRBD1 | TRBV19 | TGTGCCAGTAGTATGGGACAGGGTGGCTATGGCTACACCTTC | CASSMGQGGYGYTF
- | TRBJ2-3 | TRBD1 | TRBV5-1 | TGCGCCAGCAGCTTAACCGGGACAGGGGGACCGGATACGCAGTATTTT | CASSLTGTGGPDTQYF
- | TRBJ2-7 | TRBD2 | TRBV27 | TGTGCCAGCAGACCAACTCCTAGCGGGAGAGGCTACGAGCAGTACTTC | CASRPTPSGRGYEQYF
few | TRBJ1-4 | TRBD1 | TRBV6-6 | TGTGCCAGCAGTTACTCAGGGGGCGATGAAAAACTGTTTTTT | CASSYSGGDEKLFF
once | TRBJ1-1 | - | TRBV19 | TGTGCCAGTAGCCCGACAGGGAACACTGAAGCTTTCTTT | CASSPTGNTEAFF
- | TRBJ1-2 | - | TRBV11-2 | TGTGCCAGCAGCTTAAGTTTCCCAGGGACTAACTATGGCTACACCTTC | CASSLSFPGTNYGYTF
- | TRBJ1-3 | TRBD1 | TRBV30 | TGTGCCTGGTCGACAGGGGCTGGAAACACCATATATTTT | CAWSTGAGNTIYF
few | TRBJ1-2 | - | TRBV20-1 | TGCAGTGCCCAGAAACAGGATGGCTACACCTTC | CSAQKQDGYTF
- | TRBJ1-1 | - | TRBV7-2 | TGTGCCAGCAGCTTAGCTTCATCCGGGGGGAACACTGAAGCTTTCTTT | CASSLASSGGNTEAFF
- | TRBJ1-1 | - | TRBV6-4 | TGTGCCAGCAGTGACGGAGGACAGCCGAACACTGAAGCTTTCTTT | CASSDGGQPNTEAFF
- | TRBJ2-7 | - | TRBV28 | TGTGCCAGCAGTTTATTAGACGGGGACGAGCAGTACTTC | CASSLLDGDEQYF
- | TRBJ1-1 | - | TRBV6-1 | TGTGCCAGCAGTCGAGGGGGGAACACTGAAGCTTTCTTT | CASSRGGNTEAFF
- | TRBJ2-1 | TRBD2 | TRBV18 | TGTGCCAGCTCACCACCTCAGCGGGGGGGCCCCAATGAGCAGTTCTTC | CASSPPQRGGPNEQFF
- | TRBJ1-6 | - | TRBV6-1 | TGTGCCAGTAAACAAGGGGGAAGAGATTCACCCCTCCACTTT | CASKQGGRDSPLHF
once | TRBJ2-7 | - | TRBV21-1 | TGTGCCAGCAGCAAGGCAGGTACCGTCTACGAGCAGTACTTC | CASSKAGTVYEQYF
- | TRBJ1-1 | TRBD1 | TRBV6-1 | TGTGCCAGCAGGCATGACAGGGTGAACACTGAAGCTTTCTTT | CASRHDRVNTEAFF
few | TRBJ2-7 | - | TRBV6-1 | TGTGCCATCAGGTCCAGCCAGGGGCCTACCTACGAGCAGTACTTC | CAIRSSQGPTYEQYF
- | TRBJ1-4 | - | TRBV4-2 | TGTGCCAGCAGCCAAGAAATAGGGGGAAGGGTCCCCGGCCAACTGTTTTTT | CASSQEIGGRVPGQLFF
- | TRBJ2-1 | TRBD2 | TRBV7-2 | TGTGCCAGCAGCTTCCCGGGGGGCTACAATGAGCAGTTCTTC | CASSFPGGYNEQFF
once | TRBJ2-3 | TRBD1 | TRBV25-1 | TGTGCCAGCAGAGGCGGGACAGGGGTCAGCACAGATACGCAGTATTTT | CASRGGTGVSTDTQYF
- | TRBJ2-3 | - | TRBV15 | TGTGCCACCAGCAGAGATCTAGGGGAGGACCCCACAGATACGCAGTATTTT | CATSRDLGEDPTDTQYF